Listed here are 6 T cell receptor beta chains from one sample, sequenced in a study of CD8 T cells in ankylosing spondylitis. Study findings and constraints: Ankylosing spondylitis blood seemed to carry a telltale TCR beta motif made of under ten highly homologous variants.

Via MiXCR, TCRdb re-called the 5' RACE reads, giving one row per CDR3 protein. The sample lists hundreds of thousands of distinct CDR3 sequences; 10% to 15% were seen once. No antigen is known for these receptors. Sequenced sample: blood, either unsorted or a sorted T cell fraction (not recorded which). These receptors all stem from a male donor with ankylosing spondylitis.

This clonotype has only a few counts. This chain uses TRBV20-1 with TRBJ1-2; D gene ambiguous. V gave up 6 bases and J gave up 6 bases, with 14 bases separating them. The germline V gene encodes CDR1 DFQATT and CDR2 SNEGSKA (reference sequence). This CDR3 region has 12 residues. As DNA, the CDR3 is TGCAGTGCCCTTTCCTACGGGAATGGCTACACCTTC. Its protein is CSALSYGNGYTF.

With regard to this clonotype: A much larger clone sits a single nucleotide away, making a read error possible. The chain carries TRBV29-1 and TRBJ1-1; the D is unclear. Germline V gives CDR1 SQVTM, CDR2 ANQGSEA. The CDR3 is 13 amino acids. CDR3 loop: CGASPGKNTEAFF. CDR3 sequence (DNA): TGCGGCGCCAGTCCGGGAAAAAACACTGAAGCTTTCTTT. Using reference TRBV29-1 and TRBJ1-1 for the parts outside the CDR3, the full variable domain is SAVISQKPSRDICQRGTSLTIQCQVDSQVTMMFWYRQQPGQSLTLIATANQGSEATYESGFVIDKFPISRPNLTFSTLTVSNMSPEDSSIYLCGASPGKNTEAFFGQGTRLTVV.

This clonotype has ten or more counts. The chain joins TRBV6-2 or TRBV6-3 to TRBJ1-5; 8 nucleotides agree with TRBD1. This CDR3 is built from 16 residues. The germline V gene encodes CDR1 MNHEY and CDR2 SVGEGT. The ends lost 2 bases at V and 2 bases at J; junction bases unmatched: 5. CDR3 nucleotides: TGTGCCAGCAGTTACAACGGACAGGGTGGCAATCAGCCCCAGCATTTT. It is translated as CASSYNGQGGNQPQHF.

This clonotype was observed a handful of times. This rearrangement joins TRBV20-1 to TRBJ2-7, with 9 bases identical to TRBD2. Per germline, CDR1 DFQATT and CDR2 SNEGSKA (reference sequence). The CDR3 length is 14 residues. V was clipped by 6 bases and J by 1 base; unmatched bases: 7. CDR3 nucleotide sequence: TGCAGTGCCGCTAGACTAGCGGTTTCCTACGAGCAGTACTTC. It yields the protein CSAARLAVSYEQYF.

This clonotype has a handful of counts. The chain couples TRBV4-1 to TRBJ1-6; D unclear. Germline V gene data show CDR1 as MGHRA and CDR2 as YSYEKL. This CDR3 has 15 residues. V gave up 2 bases and J gave up 6 bases, with 11 bases separating them. The CDR3 loop reads CASSQRPPVNSPLHF. The CDR3 bases are TGCGCCAGCAGCCAAAGGCCCCCGGTTAATTCACCCCTCCACTTT.

This clonotype was seen repeatedly, ten times or more. The rearrangement uses TRBV6-5 and TRBJ2-7, with a weak D call TRBD1 (6 bases). Trimming shortened V by 5 bases and J by 6 bases, and 8 bases separated the two germline ends. The CDR3 loop spans 11 amino acids. Germline V gives CDR1 MNHEY, CDR2 SVGAGI. The DNA of the CDR3 is TGTGCCAGCAGTCAGGGGCCCGAGCAGTACTTC. Translated: CASSQGPEQYF.